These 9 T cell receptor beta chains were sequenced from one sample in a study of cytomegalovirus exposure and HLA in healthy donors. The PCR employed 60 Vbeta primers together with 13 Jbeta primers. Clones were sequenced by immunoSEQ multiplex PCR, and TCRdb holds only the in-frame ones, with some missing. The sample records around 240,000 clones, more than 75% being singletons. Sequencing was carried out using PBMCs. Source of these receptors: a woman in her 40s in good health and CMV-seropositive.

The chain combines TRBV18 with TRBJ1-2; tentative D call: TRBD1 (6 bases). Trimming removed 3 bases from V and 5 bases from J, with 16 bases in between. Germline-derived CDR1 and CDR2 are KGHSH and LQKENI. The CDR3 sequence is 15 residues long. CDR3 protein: CASSPGALIVYGYTF. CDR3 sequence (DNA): TGTGCCAGCTCACCGGGGGCCCTAATAGTTTATGGCTACACCTTC.

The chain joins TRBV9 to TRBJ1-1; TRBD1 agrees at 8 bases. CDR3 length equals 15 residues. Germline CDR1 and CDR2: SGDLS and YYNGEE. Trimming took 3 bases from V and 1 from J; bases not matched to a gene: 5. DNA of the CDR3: TGTGCCAGCAGCGAGGGGACAGGAGCGAACACTGAAGCTTTCTTT. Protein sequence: CASSEGTGANTEAFF.

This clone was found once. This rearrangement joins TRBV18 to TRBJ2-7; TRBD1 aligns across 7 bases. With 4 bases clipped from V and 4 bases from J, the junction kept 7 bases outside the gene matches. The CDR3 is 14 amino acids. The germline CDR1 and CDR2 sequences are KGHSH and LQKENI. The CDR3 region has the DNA TGTGCCAGCTCACGGGACCGGGACAGTTACGAGCAGTACTTC. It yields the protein CASSRDRDSYEQYF.

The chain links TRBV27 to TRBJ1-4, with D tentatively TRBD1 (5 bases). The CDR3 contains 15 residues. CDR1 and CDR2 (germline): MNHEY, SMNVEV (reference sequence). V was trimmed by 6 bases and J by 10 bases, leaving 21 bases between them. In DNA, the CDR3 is TGTGCCAGCAGCCCCCGTCAGGGTAGATCGGGAAAACTGTTTTTT. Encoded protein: CASSPRQGRSGKLFF.

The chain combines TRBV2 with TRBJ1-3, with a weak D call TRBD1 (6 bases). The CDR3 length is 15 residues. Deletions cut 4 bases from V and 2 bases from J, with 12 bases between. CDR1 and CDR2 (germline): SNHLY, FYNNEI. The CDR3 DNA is TGTGCCAGCAGTGCCCGACAGGTCCCTGGAAACACCATATATTTT. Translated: CASSARQVPGNTIYF.

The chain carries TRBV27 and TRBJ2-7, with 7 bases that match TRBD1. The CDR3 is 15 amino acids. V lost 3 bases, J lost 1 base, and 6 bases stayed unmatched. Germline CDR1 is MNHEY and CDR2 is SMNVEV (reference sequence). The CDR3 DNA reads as TGTGCCAGCAGTTTTAAAGGGGGCGGATCCTACGAGCAGTACTTC. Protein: CASSFKGGGSYEQYF.

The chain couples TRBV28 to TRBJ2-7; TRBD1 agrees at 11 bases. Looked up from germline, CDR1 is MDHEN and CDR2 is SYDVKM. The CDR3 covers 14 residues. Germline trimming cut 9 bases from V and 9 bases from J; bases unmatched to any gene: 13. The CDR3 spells CASSGTGGPIGQYF. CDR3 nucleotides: TGTGCCAGTTCCGGGACAGGGGGGCCCATCGGGCAGTACTTC.

The CDR3 coding sequence is TGTGCCAGCAGCTCTCATCAGGGTCTACCTGAAGCTTTCTTT. This encodes CASSSHQGLPEAFF. This chain connects TRBV7-9 to TRBJ1-1; possibly TRBD1 for D (5 bases). Between the trimmed V and J ends, which lost 4 bases and 6 bases, there was a span of 15 bases. The CDR3 totals 14 residues. CDR1 is SEHNR and CDR2 is FQNEAQ in the germline V gene (reference sequence). Full variable domain (remainder filled in from reference TRBV7-9 and TRBJ1-1): DTGVSQNPRHKITKRGQNVTFRCDPISEHNRLYWYRQTLGQGPEFLTYFQNEAQLEKSRLLSDRFSAERPKGSFSTLEIQRTEQGDSAMYLCASSSHQGLPEAFFGQGTRLTVV.

The CDR3 DNA reads as TGTGCCAGCAGTTCTCGACAGGGAATAAACAATGAGCAGTTCTTC. Its translation is CASSSRQGINNEQFF. The chain carries TRBV11-3 and TRBJ2-1; 7 bases match TRBD1. The junction had 10 bases not matched to a gene; V was cut back by 6 bases and J by 5 bases. The CDR3 is 15 residues long. Germline CDR1 SGHNT, CDR2 YENEEA.